This TCR beta chain came from a study of post-analysis software for immune sequencing data. At the level of the study: The cohort encompassed relapsing-remitting, secondary progressive and progressive-relapsing multiple sclerosis disease courses. Overall study findings and caveats: Normalized Chao1 diversity was significantly reduced in patients versus controls. When the samples were clustered directly with F measure, those that had been prepared in the same batch showed strong co-clustering. Elevated frequency relative to controls characterized several TRBV segments in patients, TRBV5-6, TRBV5-1 and TRBV20-1 among them.

This clonotype was recorded many times. Its matching antigen is unknown. Germline assignment: CDR1 DFQATT and CDR2 SNEGSKA (reference sequence). The V and J ends lost 0 bases and 0 bases respectively, with 16 bases between them. The CDR3 loop spans 17 amino acids. Unique molecular identifiers were carried by the TCR beta cDNA libraries. Input populations of roughly 0.95 to 10 million T cells gave rise to a few hundred thousand cDNA molecules. One entry per CDR3 protein results from TCRdb running MiXCR on the PCR reads. In the table there are roughly 400,000 distinct CDR3 sequences, 30% to 40% of which are singletons.

The sequenced material came from blood. This receptor was taken from a girl aged 2 to 9 with multiple sclerosis. The chain combines TRBV20-1 with TRBJ2-3; no definite D call. CDR3 in DNA: TGCAGTGCTAGAGATCTATTCCTCCGGTCTAGCACAGATACGCAGTATTTT. This encodes CSARDLFLRSSTDTQYF.